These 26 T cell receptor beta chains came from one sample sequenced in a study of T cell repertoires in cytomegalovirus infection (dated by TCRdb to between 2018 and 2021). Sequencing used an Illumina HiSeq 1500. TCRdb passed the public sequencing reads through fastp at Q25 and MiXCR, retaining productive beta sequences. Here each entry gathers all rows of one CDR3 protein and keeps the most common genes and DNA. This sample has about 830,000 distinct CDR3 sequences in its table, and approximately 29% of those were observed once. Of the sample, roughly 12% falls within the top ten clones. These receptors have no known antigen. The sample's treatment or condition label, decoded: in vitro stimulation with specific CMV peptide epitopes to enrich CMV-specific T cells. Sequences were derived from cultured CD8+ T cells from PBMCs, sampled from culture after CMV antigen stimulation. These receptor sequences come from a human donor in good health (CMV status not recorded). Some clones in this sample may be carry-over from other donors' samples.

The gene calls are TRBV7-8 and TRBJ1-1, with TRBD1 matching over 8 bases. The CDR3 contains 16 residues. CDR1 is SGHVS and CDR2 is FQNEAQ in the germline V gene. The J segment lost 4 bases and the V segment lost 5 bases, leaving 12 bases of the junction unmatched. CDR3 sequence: CASSGDTQGVATEAFF. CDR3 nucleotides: TGTGCCAGCAGCGGTGACACACAGGGGGTGGCCACTGAAGCTTTCTTT.

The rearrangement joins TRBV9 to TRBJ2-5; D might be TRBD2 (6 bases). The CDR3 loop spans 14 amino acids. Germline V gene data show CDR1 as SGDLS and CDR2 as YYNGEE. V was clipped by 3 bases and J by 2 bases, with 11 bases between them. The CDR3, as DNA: TGTGCCAGCAGCGGATGGGGGGATCAAGAGACCCAGTACTTC. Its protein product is CASSGWGDQETQYF.

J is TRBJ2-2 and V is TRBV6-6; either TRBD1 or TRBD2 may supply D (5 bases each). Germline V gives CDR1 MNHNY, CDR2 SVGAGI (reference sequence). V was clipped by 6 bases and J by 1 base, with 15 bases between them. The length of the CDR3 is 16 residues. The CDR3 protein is CASRPTERRNTGELFF. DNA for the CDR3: TGTGCCAGCAGACCGACAGAGCGGAGGAACACCGGGGAGCTGTTTTTT.

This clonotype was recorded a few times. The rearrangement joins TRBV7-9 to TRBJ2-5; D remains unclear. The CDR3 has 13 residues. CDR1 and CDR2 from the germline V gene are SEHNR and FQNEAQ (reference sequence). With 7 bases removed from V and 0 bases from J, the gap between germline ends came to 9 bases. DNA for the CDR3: TGTGCCAGCATGGAGCCGTACCAAGAGACCCAGTACTTC. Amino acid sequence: CASMEPYQETQYF.

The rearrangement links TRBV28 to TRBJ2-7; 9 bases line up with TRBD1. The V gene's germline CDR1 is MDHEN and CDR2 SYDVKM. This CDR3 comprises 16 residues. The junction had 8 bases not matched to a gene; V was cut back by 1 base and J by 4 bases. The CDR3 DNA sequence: TGTGCCAGCAGTTTATCCCCGGGACAGGGCGGATACGAGCAGTACGTC. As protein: CASSLSPGQGGYEQYV.

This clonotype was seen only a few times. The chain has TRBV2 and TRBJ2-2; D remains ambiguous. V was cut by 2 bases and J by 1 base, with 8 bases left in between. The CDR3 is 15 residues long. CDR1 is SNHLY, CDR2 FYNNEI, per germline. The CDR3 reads CASSEIGMNTGELFF. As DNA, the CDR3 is TGTGCCAGCAGTGAAATAGGGATGAACACCGGGGAGCTGTTTTTT. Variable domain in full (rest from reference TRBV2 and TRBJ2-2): EPEVTQTPSHQVTQMGQEVILRCVPISNHLYFYWYRQILGQKVEFLVSFYNNEISEKSEIFDDQFSVERPDGSNFTLKIRSTKLEDSAMYFCASSEIGMNTGELFFGEGSRLTVL.

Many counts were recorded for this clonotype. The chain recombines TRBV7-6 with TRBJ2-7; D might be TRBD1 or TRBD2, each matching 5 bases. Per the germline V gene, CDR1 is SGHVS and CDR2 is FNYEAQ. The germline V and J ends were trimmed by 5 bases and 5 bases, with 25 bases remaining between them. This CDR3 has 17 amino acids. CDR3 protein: CASSPEGWGITPHEQYF. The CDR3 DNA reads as TGTGCCAGCAGCCCCGAAGGTTGGGGGATTACCCCCCACGAGCAGTACTTC.

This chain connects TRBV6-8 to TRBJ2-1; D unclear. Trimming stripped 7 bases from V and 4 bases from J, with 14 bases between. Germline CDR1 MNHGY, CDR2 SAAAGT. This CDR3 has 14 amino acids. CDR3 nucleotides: TGTGCCAGCACCCTAAAATGGGGATACAATGAGCAGTTCTTC. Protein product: CASTLKWGYNEQFF.

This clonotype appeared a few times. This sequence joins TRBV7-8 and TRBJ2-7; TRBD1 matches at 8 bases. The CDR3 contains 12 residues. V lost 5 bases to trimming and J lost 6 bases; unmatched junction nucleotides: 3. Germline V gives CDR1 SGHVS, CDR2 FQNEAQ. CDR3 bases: TGTGCCAGCAGCCCAGGACAGGGCGAGCAGTACTTC. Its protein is CASSPGQGEQYF. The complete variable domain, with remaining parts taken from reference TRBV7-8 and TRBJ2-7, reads GAGVSQSPRYKVAKRGQDVALRCDPISGHVSLFWYQQALGQGPEFLTYFQNEAQLDKSGLPSDRFFAERPEGSVSTLKIQRTQQEDSAVYLCASSPGQGEQYFGPGTRLTVT.

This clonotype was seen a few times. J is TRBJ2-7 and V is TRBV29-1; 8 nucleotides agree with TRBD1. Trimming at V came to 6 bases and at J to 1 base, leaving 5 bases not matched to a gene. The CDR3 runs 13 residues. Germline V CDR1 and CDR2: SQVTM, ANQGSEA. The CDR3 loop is CSVRTGKSYEQYF. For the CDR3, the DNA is TGCAGCGTCCGGACAGGGAAGTCCTACGAGCAGTACTTC.

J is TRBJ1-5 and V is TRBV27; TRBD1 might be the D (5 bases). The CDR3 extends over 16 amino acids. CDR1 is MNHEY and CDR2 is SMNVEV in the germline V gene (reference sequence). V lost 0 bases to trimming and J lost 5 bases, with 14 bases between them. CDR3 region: CASSLSFGGSDQPQHF. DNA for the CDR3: TGTGCCAGCAGTTTATCGTTCGGGGGGTCCGATCAGCCCCAGCATTTT.

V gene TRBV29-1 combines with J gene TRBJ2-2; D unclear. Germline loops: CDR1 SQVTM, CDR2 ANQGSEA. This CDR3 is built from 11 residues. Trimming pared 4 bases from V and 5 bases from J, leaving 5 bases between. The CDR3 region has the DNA TGCAGCGTTGTCGGGACCGGGGAGCTGTTTTTT. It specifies CSVVGTGELFF.

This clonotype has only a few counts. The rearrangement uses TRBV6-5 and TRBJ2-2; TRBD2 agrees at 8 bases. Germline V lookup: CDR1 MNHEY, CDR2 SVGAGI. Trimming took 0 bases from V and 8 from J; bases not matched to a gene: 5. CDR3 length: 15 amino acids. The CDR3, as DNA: TGTGCCAGCAGTTACTCGATCGGGGGGGGTGGGGAGCTGTTTTTT. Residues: CASSYSIGGGGELFF.

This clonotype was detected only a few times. CDR3 sequence: CASSYVGGSSSYNEQFF. CDR3 sequence (DNA): TGTGCCAGCAGTTATGTTGGGGGGTCGAGCTCCTACAATGAGCAGTTCTTC. This chain links TRBV6-5 with TRBJ2-1; possibly TRBD2 for D (6 bases). V dropped 3 bases and J dropped 0 bases, with 15 bases sitting between them. From germline, CDR1 is MNHEY and CDR2 SVGAGI. The CDR3 runs 17 residues.

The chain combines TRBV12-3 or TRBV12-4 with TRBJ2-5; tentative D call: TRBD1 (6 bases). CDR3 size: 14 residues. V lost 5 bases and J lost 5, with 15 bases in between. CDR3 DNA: TGTGCCAGCAGTCCCCAAGGGGGTGGCGAGACCCAGTACTTC. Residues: CASSPQGGGETQYF.

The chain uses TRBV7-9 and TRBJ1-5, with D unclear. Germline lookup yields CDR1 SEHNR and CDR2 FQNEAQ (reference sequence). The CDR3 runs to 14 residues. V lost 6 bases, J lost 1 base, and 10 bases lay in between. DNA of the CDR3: TGTGCCAGCAGTGAGTTATACAGCAATCAGCCCCAGCATTTT. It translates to CASSELYSNQPQHF.

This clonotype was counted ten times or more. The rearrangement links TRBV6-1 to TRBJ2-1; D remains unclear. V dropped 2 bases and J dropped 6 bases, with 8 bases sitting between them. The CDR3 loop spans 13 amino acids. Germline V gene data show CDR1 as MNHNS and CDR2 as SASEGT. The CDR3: CASSEQDGNEQFF. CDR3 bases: TGTGCCAGCAGTGAACAGGATGGCAATGAGCAGTTCTTC.

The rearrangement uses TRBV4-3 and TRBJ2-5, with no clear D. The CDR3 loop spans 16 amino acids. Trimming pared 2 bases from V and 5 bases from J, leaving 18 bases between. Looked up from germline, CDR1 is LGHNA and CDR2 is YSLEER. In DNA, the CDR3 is TGCGCCAGCAGCCAATTTTCCCACAGCCGTGTCGAGACCCAGTACTTC. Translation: CASSQFSHSRVETQYF.

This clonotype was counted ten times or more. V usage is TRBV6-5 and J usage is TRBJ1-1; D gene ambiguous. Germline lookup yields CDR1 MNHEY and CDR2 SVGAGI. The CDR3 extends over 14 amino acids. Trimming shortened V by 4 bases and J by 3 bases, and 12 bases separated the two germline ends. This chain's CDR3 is CASSLTTRDTEAFF. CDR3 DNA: TGTGCCAGCAGTTTGACAACTAGGGACACTGAAGCTTTCTTT.

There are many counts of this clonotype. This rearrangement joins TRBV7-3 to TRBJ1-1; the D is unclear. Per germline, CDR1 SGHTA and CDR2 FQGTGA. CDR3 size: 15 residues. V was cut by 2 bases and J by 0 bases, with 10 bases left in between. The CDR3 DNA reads TGTGCCAGCAGCTTACTACGGAGGCTGAACACTGAAGCTTTCTTT. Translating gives CASSLLRRLNTEAFF. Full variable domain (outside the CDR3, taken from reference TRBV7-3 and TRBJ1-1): GAGVSQTPSNKVTEKGKYVELRCDPISGHTALYWYRQSLGQGPEFLIYFQGTGAADDSGLPNDRFFAVRPEGSVSTLKIQRTERGDSAVYLCASSLLRRLNTEAFFGQGTRLTVV.

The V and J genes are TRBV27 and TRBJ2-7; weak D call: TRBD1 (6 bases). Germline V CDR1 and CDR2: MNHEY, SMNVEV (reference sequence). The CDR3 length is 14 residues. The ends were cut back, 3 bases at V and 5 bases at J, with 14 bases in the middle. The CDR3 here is CASSLPGRGDEQYF. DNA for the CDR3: TGTGCCAGCAGTTTGCCGGGCAGGGGAGACGAGCAGTACTTC.

CDR3 in amino acids: CASSLVLGAFTDTQYF. In DNA, the CDR3 is TGTGCCAGCAGTCTCGTACTGGGGGCTTTCACAGATACGCAGTATTTT. The V and J genes are TRBV28 and TRBJ2-3; a possible D gene is TRBD1 (6 bases). CDR1 and CDR2 (germline): MDHEN, SYDVKM. Trimming took 5 bases from V and 2 from J, leaving 17 bases between them. This CDR3 has 16 residues.

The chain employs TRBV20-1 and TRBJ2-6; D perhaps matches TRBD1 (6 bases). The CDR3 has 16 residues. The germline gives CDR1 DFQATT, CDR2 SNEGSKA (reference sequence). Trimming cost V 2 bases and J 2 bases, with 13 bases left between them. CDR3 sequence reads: CSARIKQGPGANVLTF. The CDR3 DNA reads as TGCAGTGCTAGAATTAAACAGGGACCTGGGGCCAACGTCCTGACTTTC.

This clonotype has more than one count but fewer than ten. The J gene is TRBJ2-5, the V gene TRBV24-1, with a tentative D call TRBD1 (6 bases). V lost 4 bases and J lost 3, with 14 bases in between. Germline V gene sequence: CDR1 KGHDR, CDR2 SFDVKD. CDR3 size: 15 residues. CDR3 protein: CATSELQGYEETQYF. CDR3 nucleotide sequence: TGTGCCACCAGTGAACTACAGGGCTACGAAGAGACCCAGTACTTC.

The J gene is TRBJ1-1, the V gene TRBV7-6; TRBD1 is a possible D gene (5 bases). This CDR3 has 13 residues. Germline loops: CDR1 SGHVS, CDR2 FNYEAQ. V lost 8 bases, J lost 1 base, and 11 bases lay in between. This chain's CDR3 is CASGAGKNTEAFF. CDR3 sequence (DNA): TGTGCCAGCGGGGCGGGGAAGAACACTGAAGCTTTCTTT.

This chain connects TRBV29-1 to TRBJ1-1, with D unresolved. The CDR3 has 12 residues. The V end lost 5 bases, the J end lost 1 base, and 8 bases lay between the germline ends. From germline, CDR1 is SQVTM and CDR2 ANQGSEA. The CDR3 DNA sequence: TGCAGCGTTCACGGGAAGAACACTGAAGCTTTCTTT. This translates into CSVHGKNTEAFF.